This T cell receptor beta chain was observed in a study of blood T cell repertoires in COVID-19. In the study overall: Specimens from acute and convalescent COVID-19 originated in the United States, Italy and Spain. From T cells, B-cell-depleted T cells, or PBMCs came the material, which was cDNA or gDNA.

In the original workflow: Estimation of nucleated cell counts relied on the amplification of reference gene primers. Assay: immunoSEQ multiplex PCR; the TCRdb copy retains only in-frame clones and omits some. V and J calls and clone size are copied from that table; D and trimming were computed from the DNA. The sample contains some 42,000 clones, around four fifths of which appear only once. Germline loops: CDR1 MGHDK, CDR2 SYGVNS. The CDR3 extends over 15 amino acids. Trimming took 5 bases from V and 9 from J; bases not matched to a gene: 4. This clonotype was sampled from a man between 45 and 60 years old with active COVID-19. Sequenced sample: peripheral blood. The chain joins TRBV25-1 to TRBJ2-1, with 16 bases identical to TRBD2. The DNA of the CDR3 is TGTGCCAGCAGTCCCGGGACTAGCGGGGGGGGTGAGCAGTTCTTC. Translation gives CASSPGTSGGGEQFF.